These T cell receptor beta chains were read from a single sample in a study of shared clonotypes between healthy human individuals. Sequencing used immunoSEQ multiplex PCR; TCRdb keeps in-frame clones, though not all of them. The table lists a few hundred thousand clones, 65% of them singletons. Sequenced input: memory CD4+ T cells sorted from blood. The receptors derive from a man aged 25-45 years in good health. Both conserved end residues are part of each CDR3. The D gene is left open where the match is weak. Clone size is stated in some rows and not others, as once, few, many or a class when expanded.

abundance | j_gene | d_gene | v_gene | CDR3nt | CDR3aa
- | TRBJ2-1 | TRBD1 | TRBV11-2 | TGTGCCAGCAGCCCTCATCCAGGGGGCGTGCTGGATGAGCAGTTCTTC | CASSPHPGGVLDEQFF
- | TRBJ1-2 | - | TRBV28 | TGTGCCAGCAGCCCGCCTCGGGGCTATGGCTACACCTTC | CASSPPRGYGYTF
few | TRBJ1-2 | - | TRBV10-1 | TGCGCCAGCAGTGAGTCAGGGTATGGCTACACCTTC | CASSESGYGYTF
- | TRBJ2-1 | - | TRBV6-5 | TGTGCCAGCACCCAGTTCGATGAGCAGTTCTTC | CASTQFDEQFF
few | TRBJ2-7 | TRBD2 | TRBV5-1 | TGCGCCAGCAGTAGCGGGAGAAACTACGAGCAGTACTTC | CASSSGRNYEQYF
few | TRBJ2-7 | TRBD2 | TRBV29-1 | TGCAGCGCCTCGACTAGCGGGGTCGACGAGCAGTACTTC | CSASTSGVDEQYF
- | TRBJ2-7 | - | TRBV6-6 | TGTGCCAGCAATAAGGACTCCCCCGGCTCCTACGAGCAGTACTTC | CASNKDSPGSYEQYF
few | TRBJ2-6 | - | TRBV6-1 | TGTGCCAGCAGTGAAGCCGTCTCTGGGGCCAACGTCCTGACTTTC | CASSEAVSGANVLTF
many | TRBJ2-7 | - | TRBV28 | TGTGCCAGCAGTTTTGGCGCGAGCTACGAGCAGTACTTC | CASSFGASYEQYF
- | TRBJ1-1 | - | TRBV7-8 | TGTGCCAGCAGCTTAGCAGGGGCTGGGACTGAAGCTTTCTTT | CASSLAGAGTEAFF
- | TRBJ1-5 | TRBD1 | TRBV6-6 | TGTGCCAGTAACAGGGGGCGAGGTCAGCCCCAGCATTTT | CASNRGRGQPQHF
- | TRBJ2-7 | - | TRBV25-1 | TGTGCCAGCAGTGACCACCAGGGCGGCGAGCAGTACTTC | CASSDHQGGEQYF
few | TRBJ2-5 | - | TRBV27 | TGTGCCAGCAGGAGACAGCCCAAAGAGACCCAGTACTTC | CASRRQPKETQYF
few | TRBJ2-3 | TRBD2 | TRBV2 | TGTGCCAGCAGTCCAATAGCGGGAGGTGGAGATACGCAGTATTTT | CASSPIAGGGDTQYF
- | TRBJ2-7 | - | TRBV5-4 | TGTGCCACCGCGCCCGTCTGGACAGAAGCCAGCTACGAGCAGTACTTC | CATAPVWTEASYEQYF
- | TRBJ2-7 | TRBD2 | TRBV29-1 | TGCAGCGTTCTAGGGGGGACTAGCGGGAGGCACTACGAGCAGTACTTC | CSVLGGTSGRHYEQYF
- | TRBJ2-7 | - | TRBV11-2 | TGTGCCAGCAGCTTACAGGGACCAAGTCAATACGAGCAGTACTTC | CASSLQGPSQYEQYF
- | TRBJ1-5 | - | TRBV29-1 | TGCAGCGCAAAAGAGGGAGATCAGCCCCAGCATTTT | CSAKEGDQPQHF
- | TRBJ2-2 | - | TRBV9 | TGTGCCAGCAGCGTAGCGGGCCTGAACACCGGGGAGCTGTTTTTT | CASSVAGLNTGELFF
- | TRBJ2-1 | - | TRBV7-6 | TGTGCCAGCAGCTCCCCCGGGGGCGTCTACAATGAGCAGTTCTTC | CASSSPGGVYNEQFF
many | TRBJ2-7 | TRBD1 | TRBV29-1 | TGCAGCGTTGCCGGGACAGGGGGCACGTACTTCTCCTACGAGCAGTACTTC | CSVAGTGGTYFSYEQYF
few | TRBJ2-7 | - | TRBV5-1 | TGCGCCAGCAGCTTGTCGGGTGTCACTTACGAGCAGTACTTC | CASSLSGVTYEQYF
- | TRBJ2-2 | - | TRBV6-1 | TGTGCCAGCAGATTTGGGGAGCTGTTTTTT | CASRFGELFF
- | TRBJ2-7 | - | TRBV5-4 | TGTGCCAGCAGCCTGGGACTGTCGTTCGAGCAGTACTTC | CASSLGLSFEQYF
- | TRBJ2-4 | TRBD1 | TRBV19 | TGTGCCAGTAGTATAGTAGGCTTCGGGCTCAGGGGGCAGGGGGAGTGGAACATTCAGTACTTC | CASSIVGFGLRGQGEWNIQYF
- | TRBJ1-1 | - | TRBV11-2 | TGTGCCAGCAGCTTAACTCGCGACACTGAAGCTTTCTTT | CASSLTRDTEAFF
once | TRBJ2-3 | - | TRBV28 | TGTGCCAGCAGTTTACCCACCAGGGATACGCAGTATTTT | CASSLPTRDTQYF
- | TRBJ1-1 | TRBD1 | TRBV30 | TGTGCCTGGACAACTTCACAGGGGAGGTGGACTGAAGCTTTCTTT | CAWTTSQGRWTEAFF